A selection of T cell receptor beta chains follows, all from one sample in a study of T cell changes during pregnancy in multiple sclerosis. Only in-frame clones appear in the TCRdb table, and some are missing; sequencing was by immunoSEQ multiplex PCR. Among 80,000 or so clones, about 92% were seen once, and the ten largest hold 1.4%. Sequencing was performed on peripheral blood, taken before pregnancy. The receptors were sampled from a female donor with multiple sclerosis, enrolled in a pregnancy study. CDR3s include the opening cysteine and the closing phenylalanine or tryptophan. D genes are given only for firm matches. Size tells how often a clone was seen (once, few, many) or the class of an expanded clone, and some rows leave it out.

D gene: TRBD2; clone size: -; J gene: TRBJ2-5; V gene: TRBV2; CDR3 DNA: TGTGCCAGCAGTGCGGGGGGGGGTAAGGAGACCCAGTACTTC; CDR3 protein: CASSAGGGKETQYF
D gene: -; clone size: -; J gene: TRBJ2-3; V gene: TRBV4-2; CDR3 DNA: TGTGCCAGCAGCCAGGAAGCTAGTCGCCGGGATACGCAGTATTTT; CDR3 protein: CASSQEASRRDTQYF
D gene: TRBD1; clone size: -; J gene: TRBJ1-2; V gene: TRBV27; CDR3 DNA: TGTGCCAGCAGTTTATCGCACGGACAGGGCTATGGCTACACCTTC; CDR3 protein: CASSLSHGQGYGYTF
D gene: -; clone size: -; J gene: TRBJ2-1; V gene: TRBV15; CDR3 DNA: TGTGCCACCAGCAGACTAGATGAGCAGTTCTTC; CDR3 protein: CATSRLDEQFF
D gene: TRBD1; clone size: -; J gene: TRBJ2-7; V gene: TRBV2; CDR3 DNA: TGTGCCAGCACACCCGGGACAGGGAATGTTTCAGGCTACGAGCAGTACTTC; CDR3 protein: CASTPGTGNVSGYEQYF
D gene: -; clone size: few; J gene: TRBJ1-4; V gene: TRBV5-1; CDR3 DNA: TGCGCCAGCAGCTTGGGAGGTTTTGGGAGTGAAAAACTGTTTTTT; CDR3 protein: CASSLGGFGSEKLFF
D gene: -; clone size: -; J gene: TRBJ1-2; V gene: TRBV4-1; CDR3 DNA: TGCGCCAGCAGCCCTTATGGAGACAGACCTAACTATGGCTACACCTTC; CDR3 protein: CASSPYGDRPNYGYTF
D gene: -; clone size: -; J gene: TRBJ2-1; V gene: TRBV2; CDR3 DNA: TGTGCCAGCAAACTAACGATAGGACTTTACAATGAGCAGTTCTTC; CDR3 protein: CASKLTIGLYNEQFF
D gene: -; clone size: -; J gene: TRBJ1-6; V gene: TRBV19; CDR3 DNA: TGTGCCAGTCAAGATACGAGGCGAATCTCCTATAATTCACCCCTCCACTTT; CDR3 protein: CASQDTRRISYNSPLHF
D gene: -; clone size: -; J gene: TRBJ2-7; V gene: TRBV28; CDR3 DNA: TGTGCCAGCCTGAGGGATTCGACCTACGAGCAGTACTTC; CDR3 protein: CASLRDSTYEQYF
D gene: TRBD1; clone size: once; J gene: TRBJ1-5; V gene: TRBV7-2; CDR3 DNA: TGTGCCAGCAGGGGAACGAGAGGGACAGTAAATCAGCCCCAGCATTTT; CDR3 protein: CASRGTRGTVNQPQHF
D gene: -; clone size: -; J gene: TRBJ2-2; V gene: TRBV2; CDR3 DNA: TGTGCCGTAGGGGACAACGTGATGAACACCGGGGAGCTGTTTTTT; CDR3 protein: CAVGDNVMNTGELFF
D gene: -; clone size: -; J gene: TRBJ2-3; V gene: TRBV7-9; CDR3 DNA: TGTGCCAGCAGCTTAGTAGGCACAGATACGCAGTATTTT; CDR3 protein: CASSLVGTDTQYF
D gene: -; clone size: -; J gene: TRBJ1-2; V gene: TRBV11-2; CDR3 DNA: TGTGCCAGCAGCTTAACTGAAGAAGAACCCTACTATGGCTACACCTTC; CDR3 protein: CASSLTEEEPYYGYTF
D gene: -; clone size: -; J gene: TRBJ1-2; V gene: TRBV6-5; CDR3 DNA: TGTGCCAGCAGTTCGCCGCCACGGGGCTACACCTTC; CDR3 protein: CASSSPPRGYTF
D gene: -; clone size: -; J gene: TRBJ2-7; V gene: TRBV14; CDR3 DNA: TGTGCCAGCAGCCCCTACGGGGTCGAGCAGTACTTC; CDR3 protein: CASSPYGVEQYF
D gene: TRBD1; clone size: -; J gene: TRBJ1-3; V gene: TRBV2; CDR3 DNA: TGTGCCAGCAGCGACAGGGGGACGTCTGGAAACACCATATATTTT; CDR3 protein: CASSDRGTSGNTIYF
D gene: -; clone size: -; J gene: TRBJ2-2; V gene: TRBV5-1; CDR3 DNA: TGCGCCAGCAGCGCCGGGACTTACAACACCGGGGAGCTGTTTTTT; CDR3 protein: CASSAGTYNTGELFF
D gene: -; clone size: once; J gene: TRBJ2-1; V gene: TRBV9; CDR3 DNA: TGTGCCAGCAGCGTAGTCAGTGCAGGTGAGCAGTTCTTC; CDR3 protein: CASSVVSAGEQFF
D gene: -; clone size: -; J gene: TRBJ2-7; V gene: TRBV11-2; CDR3 DNA: TGTGCCAGCAGCTTAGGGGCAGGGGGGAACTACGAGCAGTACTTC; CDR3 protein: CASSLGAGGNYEQYF
D gene: -; clone size: -; J gene: TRBJ1-1; V gene: TRBV29-1; CDR3 DNA: TGCACCGTGGGGGCAGCTGAAGCTTTCTTT; CDR3 protein: CTVGAAEAFF
D gene: -; clone size: -; J gene: TRBJ1-1; V gene: TRBV6-5; CDR3 DNA: TGTGCCAGCAGTATTTACTGGAACACTGAAGCTTTCTTT; CDR3 protein: CASSIYWNTEAFF
D gene: -; clone size: -; J gene: TRBJ1-3; V gene: TRBV15; CDR3 DNA: TGTGCCACCAGCAGAGATGGCTCTTCTGGAAACACCATATATTTT; CDR3 protein: CATSRDGSSGNTIYF
D gene: TRBD1; clone size: -; J gene: TRBJ1-4; V gene: TRBV6-6; CDR3 DNA: TGTGCCAGCAGTTTTACAGGGGCAGGGGATGAAAAACTGTTTTTT; CDR3 protein: CASSFTGAGDEKLFF
D gene: TRBD2; clone size: -; J gene: TRBJ2-1; V gene: TRBV7-9; CDR3 DNA: TGTGCCAGCAGCTCCGGGACTAGCTCCTACAATGAGCAGTTCTTC; CDR3 protein: CASSSGTSSYNEQFF
D gene: -; clone size: -; J gene: TRBJ2-1; V gene: TRBV11-1; CDR3 DNA: TGTGCCAGCAGCAAGGACAGAGAGAGCAATGAGCAGTTCTTC; CDR3 protein: CASSKDRESNEQFF
D gene: -; clone size: -; J gene: TRBJ2-7; V gene: TRBV7-9; CDR3 DNA: TGTGCCAGCAGCCCCCGCCGAGGCAGGGTCGAGCAGTACTTC; CDR3 protein: CASSPRRGRVEQYF